The T cell receptor (beta chain) described here comes from a study of regulatory T cells in long-lasting Graves disease. HTBI primers from iRepertoire and Arm-PCR of CDR3 regions yielded the TCR beta libraries. TCRdb fed the multiplex PCR reads into MiXCR, producing one record per CDR3 protein. The repertoire holds around 400,000 distinct CDR3 sequences, 12% seen once, with over 15% in the top ten. Germline V gene lookup returns CDR1 SGHTA and CDR2 FQGNSA. V lost 8 bases and J 4 bases, leaving 17 bases between the germline ends. This CDR3 is 14 amino acids long. This clonotype has just a few counts. With a much larger clone just one base away, this may be a read error. Time point meaning: newly diagnosed GD, antithyroid drugs for less than 3 months. Making the TCR library involved RNA that had been extracted from PBMCs. This same sample was also part of a study on T cells in Graves' hyperthyroidism and ophthalmopathy. Turning to that study: The primer set for the first-round RT-PCR of the TCR CDR3 was HTBI.

The sequenced sample was peripheral blood mononuclear cells (PBMCs), obtained at new diagnosis, from a patient treated with antithyroid drugs. The chain couples TRBV7-2 to TRBJ2-5, with D possibly TRBD2 on 5 matching bases. This sequence originates from a woman under 30 with Graves disease. CDR3 residues: CASGPRVALETQYF. The DNA of the CDR3 is TGTGCCAGCGGCCCAAGGGTAGCGTTAGAGACCCAGTACTTC.